This T cell receptor (beta chain) derives from a study of T cells after yellow fever vaccination. Findings and caveats of the study: Researchers cautioned that FACS-sorted repertoires could harbor abundant clonotypes contaminating from the bulk population.

Germline loops: CDR1 MNHEY, CDR2 SVGAGI. The CDR3 consists of 14 residues. The ends lost 4 bases at V and 0 bases at J; junction bases unmatched: 1. TCRdb re-derived calls from the 5' RACE reads in MiXCR, one entry per CDR3 protein. The profile shows more than 75,000 distinct CDR3 sequences, more than 7.5% of them singletons. This TCR was recovered from a man younger than 35 who received the YFV17D yellow fever vaccine. The material sequenced was CD8+ T cells not binding an NS4B(214-222) dextramer, sorted from PBMCs, taken less than 18 days after the first yellow fever vaccination. V and J are TRBV6-5 and TRBJ2-5, with 8 positions matching TRBD2. CDR3 sequence: CASSSTSDQETQYF. The CDR3 coding sequence is TGTGCCAGCAGTTCGACTAGCGACCAAGAGACCCAGTACTTC.